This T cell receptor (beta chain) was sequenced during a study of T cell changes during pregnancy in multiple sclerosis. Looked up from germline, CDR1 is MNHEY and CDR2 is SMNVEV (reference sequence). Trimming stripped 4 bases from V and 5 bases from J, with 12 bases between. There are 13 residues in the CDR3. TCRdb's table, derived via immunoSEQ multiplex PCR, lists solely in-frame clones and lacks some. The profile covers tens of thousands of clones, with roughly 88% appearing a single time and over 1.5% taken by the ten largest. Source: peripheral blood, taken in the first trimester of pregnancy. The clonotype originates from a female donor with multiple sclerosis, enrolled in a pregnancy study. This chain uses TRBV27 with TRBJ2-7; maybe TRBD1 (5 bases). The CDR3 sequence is CASSWGGRNEQYF. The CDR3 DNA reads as TGTGCCAGCAGTTGGGGCGGTAGGAACGAGCAGTACTTC.